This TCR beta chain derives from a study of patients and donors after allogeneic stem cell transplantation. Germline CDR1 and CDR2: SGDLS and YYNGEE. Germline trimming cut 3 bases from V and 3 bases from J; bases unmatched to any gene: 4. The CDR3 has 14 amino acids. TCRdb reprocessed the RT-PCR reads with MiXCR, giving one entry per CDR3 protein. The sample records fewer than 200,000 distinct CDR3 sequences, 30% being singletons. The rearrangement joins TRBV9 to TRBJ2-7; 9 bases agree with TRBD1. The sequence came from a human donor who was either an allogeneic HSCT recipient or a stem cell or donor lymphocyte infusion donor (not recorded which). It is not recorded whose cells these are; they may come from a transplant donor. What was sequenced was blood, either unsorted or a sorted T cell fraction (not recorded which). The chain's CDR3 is CASSAGQGNYEQYF. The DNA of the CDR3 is TGTGCCAGCAGCGCTGGACAGGGGAACTACGAGCAGTACTTC.